These T cell receptor beta chains were read from a single sample in a study of graft-versus-host responses after intestinal transplantation. Here immunoSEQ multiplex PCR was the method, and the copy in TCRdb shows in-frame clones only, minus some. The data contain about 570 clones, just over 95% of them singletons. The input for sequencing was bone marrow, taken 105 days after intestinal transplantation. Every receptor here comes from a human patient who received an intestinal transplant, so some T cells may come from the graft donor. CDR3s include the opening cysteine and the closing phenylalanine or tryptophan. Some rows mark clone size as missing; the rest say once, few, many or name a class of expanded clone.

v_gene: TRBV9
abundance: -
CDR3aa: CASSVGTARELFF

v_gene: TRBV11-2
abundance: -
CDR3aa: CASSLGTGTHNEQFF

v_gene: TRBV5-6
abundance: -
CDR3aa: CASIRTSGRGEQYF

v_gene: TRBV10-2
abundance: -
CDR3aa: CASTQDRGLEAFF

v_gene: TRBV30
abundance: -
CDR3aa: CAWRKRGITDTQYF

v_gene: TRBV28
abundance: -
CDR3aa: CASSVGTSWSGANVLTF

v_gene: TRBV19
abundance: -
CDR3aa: CASSFRDKNTEAFF

v_gene: TRBV6-1
abundance: -
CDR3aa: CATSGEGAYTEAFF

v_gene: TRBV2
abundance: few
CDR3aa: CASSEVFGANVLTF

v_gene: TRBV5-4
abundance: -
CDR3aa: CASSLGGSEQYF

v_gene: TRBV4-3
abundance: -
CDR3aa: CASSPRTDGEKLFF

v_gene: TRBV4-2
abundance: -
CDR3aa: CASRRVTSSVEQYF

v_gene: TRBV5-6
abundance: -
CDR3aa: CASSSRAGATYNEQFF

v_gene: TRBV4-1
abundance: -
CDR3aa: CASSPSGRATDTQYF

v_gene: TRBV4-3
abundance: once
CDR3aa: CASSQVLAGGYEQYF

v_gene: TRBV11-2
abundance: -
CDR3aa: CASSFQGRFTEAFF

v_gene: TRBV15
abundance: -
CDR3aa: CATRAGESYNEQFF

v_gene: TRBV5-1
abundance: -
CDR3aa: CASSLEQGPYEQYF

v_gene: TRBV28
abundance: -
CDR3aa: CASSFSGRVQETQYF